This T cell receptor beta chain was profiled in a study of CD8 T cells in ankylosing spondylitis. Notes on the study in general: Within ankylosing spondylitis blood, a TCR beta motif made up of seven to nine highly homologous variants appeared to be characteristic.

Quantitative 5'-RACE with molecular barcodes was used to make the TCR beta libraries. Via MiXCR, TCRdb re-called the 5' RACE reads, giving one row per CDR3 protein. This table has about 800,000 distinct CDR3 sequences, roughly 10% appearing once. Notes on this clonotype: What it binds is not known.

This CDR3 comprises 13 residues. Trimming cost V 4 bases and J 4 bases; bases outside gene matches: 2. Germline V CDR1 and CDR2: SQVTM, ANQGSEA. The specimen was blood, either unsorted or a sorted T cell fraction (not recorded which). The chain links TRBV29-1 to TRBJ2-1; 9 bases match TRBD2. The receptor's source is a male donor with ankylosing spondylitis. The CDR3 loop is CSVGGRGYNEQFF. CDR3 DNA: TGCAGCGTTGGCGGGAGGGGGTACAATGAGCAGTTCTTC.